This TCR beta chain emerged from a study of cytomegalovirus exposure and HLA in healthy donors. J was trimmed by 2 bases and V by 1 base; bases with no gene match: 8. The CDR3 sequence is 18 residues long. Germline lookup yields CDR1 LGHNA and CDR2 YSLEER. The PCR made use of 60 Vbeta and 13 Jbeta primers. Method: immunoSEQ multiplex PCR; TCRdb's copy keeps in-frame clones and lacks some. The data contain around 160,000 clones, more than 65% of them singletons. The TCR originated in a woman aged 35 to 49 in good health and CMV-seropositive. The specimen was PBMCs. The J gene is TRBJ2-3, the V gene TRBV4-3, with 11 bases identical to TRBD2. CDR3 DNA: TGCGCCAGCAGCCAAGGGGCTAGCGGGGGGCTATACACAGATACGCAGTATTTT. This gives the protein CASSQGASGGLYTDTQYF.